This TCR beta chain is drawn from a study of blood T cell repertoires in COVID-19. As processed by the authors: Reference gene primer amplification in the assay estimated nucleated cell counts. Sequencing was performed with immunoSEQ multiplex PCR; in TCRdb, only in-frame clones are kept and a portion is missing. V and J calls and clone size come straight from that table; D and trimming were deduced from the DNA. The sample gives some 190,000 clones, more than 70% of which show up once; 8.2% is in the top ten. Germline lookup yields CDR1 LGHNT and CDR2 FRNRAP. Trimming took 6 bases from V and 8 from J, leaving 13 bases between them. The CDR3 has 12 amino acids.

The chain links TRBV12-5 to TRBJ1-2; D gene uncertain. This sequence originates from an older woman with acute or convalescent COVID-19. The specimen was peripheral blood. The CDR3 is CASGYQRGGYTF. The CDR3 bases are TGTGCTAGTGGCTATCAACGAGGGGGCTACACCTTC. The variable domain in full, with the rest retrieved from reference TRBV12-5 and TRBJ1-2, is DARVTQTPRHKVTEMGQEVTMRCQPILGHNTVFWYRQTMMQGLELLAYFRNRAPLDDSGMPKDRFSAEMPDATLATLKIQPSEPRDSAVYFCASGYQRGGYTFGSGTRLTVV.